This T cell receptor beta chain was observed in a study of beta chain features in type 1 diabetes. This clone was found a few times. Of the isolated RNA, all was reverse transcribed, and so the sequenced material was expressed TCRB transcripts. Some clones are missing from TCRdb's copy, which holds only in-frame ones; the method was immunoSEQ multiplex PCR. The profile shows 150,000 to 170,000 clones, approximately 8.1% of them singletons. V lost 0 bases, J lost 4 bases, and 19 bases stayed unmatched. This CDR3 region has 20 residues. The chain links TRBV23-1 to TRBJ2-3; 7 bases line up with TRBD2. TRBV23-1 is recorded as an ORF, its role being uncertain. Sequenced: central memory CD4+ T cells from blood. This clonotype was sampled from a man aged 18 to 35 in good health. This chain's CDR3 is CASSQSEAGVQDPRADTQYF. The CDR3 DNA reads TGCGCCAGCAGTCAATCGGAGGCGGGGGTACAGGACCCTCGGGCAGATACGCAGTATTTT.